One sample yielded the 28 T cell receptor beta chains listed below, sequenced in a study of early T cells in non-severe SARS-CoV-2 infection. In TCRdb, the 5' RACE reads were re-called with MiXCR into one record per CDR3 protein. The data hold around 30,000 distinct CDR3 sequences, with approximately 5.3% observed a single time. The material sequenced was whole blood. These receptors all come from an adult who was a healthcare worker with PCR-confirmed SARS-CoV-2 infection or an uninfected control (not recorded which).

At least ten counts were recorded for this clonotype. The chain has TRBV7-9 and TRBJ1-1; tentative D call: TRBD1 (6 bases). The CDR3 spans 15 residues. Trimming pared 4 bases from V and 4 bases from J, leaving 16 bases between. CDR1 SEHNR and CDR2 FQNEAQ come from the germline V gene (reference sequence). CDR3 DNA sequence: TGTGCCAGCAGCTCTCCTGCCCTAGGGGGCACTGAAGCTTTCTTT. The encoded protein is CASSSPALGGTEAFF.

The sample holds a few counts of this clonotype. The chain combines TRBV28 with TRBJ2-1; D unresolved. There are 12 residues in the CDR3. CDR1 and CDR2 (germline): MDHEN, SYDVKM. V gave up 8 bases and J gave up 8 bases, with 13 bases separating them. The CDR3 protein is CASSVGVDEQFF. In DNA, the CDR3 is TGTGCCAGCTCAGTAGGCGTCGATGAGCAGTTCTTC. The full variable domain, completed using reference TRBV28 and TRBJ2-1, is DVKVTQSSRYLVKRTGEKVFLECVQDMDHENMFWYRQDPGLGLRLIYFSYDVKMKEKGDIPEGYSVSREKKERFSLILESASTNQTSMYLCASSVGVDEQFFGPGTRLTVL.

This clonotype was detected ten times or more. The V gene is TRBV6-2 or TRBV6-3, the J gene TRBJ1-6; D not certain. Germline V CDR1 and CDR2: MNHEY, SVGEGT. The V gene lost 5 bases and the J gene lost 10 bases, with 15 bases spanning the gap. The CDR3 totals 14 residues. The CDR3 nucleotides are TGTGCCAGCAGTGAGGTCCGCCTTGGATCACCCCTCCACTTT. Translated, it gives CASSEVRLGSPLHF.

This clonotype was seen repeatedly, ten times or more. The CDR3 loop reads CASSEPGTVNEQFF. Written as DNA, the CDR3 is TGTGCCAGCAGTGAGCCCGGGACAGTTAATGAGCAGTTCTTC. This rearrangement joins TRBV25-1 to TRBJ2-1, with TRBD1 identical over 7 bases. The CDR3 has 14 residues. The junction had 6 bases not matched to a gene; V was cut back by 3 bases and J by 7 bases. From germline, CDR1 is MGHDK and CDR2 SYGVNS. The full variable domain, with the rest looked up from reference TRBV25-1 and TRBJ2-1, is EADIYQTPRYLVIGTGKKITLECSQTMGHDKMYWYQQDPGMELHLIHYSYGVNSTEKGDLSSESTVSRIRTEHFPLTLESARPSHTSQYLCASSEPGTVNEQFFGPGTRLTVL.

This clonotype was detected many times. This chain uses TRBV10-3 with TRBJ2-3, with D uncertain. This CDR3 contains 14 residues. CDR1 and CDR2 (germline): ENHRY, SYGVKD. Trimming shortened V by 5 bases and J by 0 bases, and 9 bases separated the two germline ends. The CDR3 loop reads CAISLGGSTDTQYF. The CDR3 DNA reads TGTGCCATCAGTCTTGGCGGAAGCACAGATACGCAGTATTTT.

About this clonotype itself: A much larger clone is a single base away; this may be a read error. The chain is built from TRBV19 and TRBJ1-2; D is unresolved. With 7 bases removed from V and 8 bases from J, the gap between germline ends came to 20 bases. This CDR3 has 14 amino acids. CDR1 is LNHDA, CDR2 SQIVND, per germline (reference sequence). The CDR3 loop is CASNPGGFLGGYTF. The CDR3, as DNA: TGTGCCAGTAACCCCGGCGGCTTTTTAGGGGGCTACACCTTC.

This clonotype was observed at least ten times. The rearrangement links TRBV6-1 to TRBJ2-7; D not certain. CDR1 is MNHNS and CDR2 is SASEGT in the germline V gene. Trimming removed 0 bases from V and 3 bases from J, with 0 bases in between. The CDR3 has 11 amino acids. The CDR3 here is CASSEAYEQYF. The CDR3 DNA reads TGTGCCAGCAGTGAAGCCTACGAGCAGTACTTC.

This clonotype appeared a few times. The chain combines TRBV12-3 or TRBV12-4 with TRBJ1-1; 7 bases are shared with TRBD1. J was trimmed by 5 bases and V by 6 bases; bases with no gene match: 6. The CDR3 covers 13 residues. The CDR3 here is CASSPDRMTEAFF. CDR3 bases: TGTGCCAGCAGCCCGGACAGGATGACTGAAGCTTTCTTT.

There are many counts of this clonotype. The genes are TRBV12-3 or TRBV12-4 and TRBJ2-4; 7 bases are a match to TRBD1. Trimming at V came to 6 bases and at J to 3 bases, leaving 2 bases not matched to a gene. There are 13 residues in the CDR3. CDR3 sequence reads: CASRPGGKNIQYF. The CDR3 DNA reads TGTGCCAGCAGGCCAGGGGGCAAAAACATTCAGTACTTC.

This clonotype has ten or more counts. The rearrangement uses TRBV5-4 and TRBJ2-2; TRBD1 or TRBD2 may be the D gene (5 bases each). Germline assignment: CDR1 SGHNT and CDR2 YYREEE (reference sequence). V lost 5 bases and J 1 base, leaving 15 bases between the germline ends. The CDR3 length is 16 residues. CDR3 sequence: CASSPDRLLNTGELFF. CDR3 nucleotides: TGTGCCAGCAGTCCCGACAGACTACTGAACACCGGGGAGCTGTTTTTT.

This clonotype was observed a handful of times. CDR3 amino acids: CASSYSPGPPYNEQFF. DNA for the CDR3: TGTGCCAGCAGTTACTCGCCGGGGCCTCCCTACAATGAGCAGTTCTTC. The V gene is TRBV6-5, the J gene TRBJ2-1, with D perhaps matching TRBD1 or TRBD2 (5 bases each). The CDR3 contains 16 residues. Germline CDR1 and CDR2: MNHEY and SVGAGI. Trimming shortened V by 0 bases and J by 2 bases, and 11 bases separated the two germline ends.

This clonotype was picked up many times. Here the CDR3 reads CASSPPGQVATNEKLFF. Here the CDR3 DNA reads TGTGCCAGCTCACCACCAGGACAGGTTGCAACTAATGAAAAACTGTTTTTT. The chain links TRBV18 to TRBJ1-4; 7 nucleotides align to TRBD1. Germline trimming cut 0 bases from V and 0 bases from J; bases unmatched to any gene: 4. The germline V gene has CDR1 KGHSH and CDR2 LQKENI. This CDR3 spans 17 amino acids.

This clonotype was detected only a few times. V usage is TRBV11-3 and J usage is TRBJ2-2, with 8 bases fitting TRBD2. V dropped 3 bases and J dropped 5; count of bases not matched to a gene: 8. The CDR3 consists of 16 residues. The V gene's germline CDR1 is SGHNT and CDR2 YENEEA. CDR3 amino acids: CASSFWTSHGTGELFF. DNA of the CDR3: TGTGCCAGCAGCTTCTGGACTAGCCACGGAACCGGGGAGCTGTTTTTT.

This clonotype was found many times. The CDR3 loop is CASTYRLAGGPSYNEQFF. Written as DNA, the CDR3 is TGTGCCAGCACCTATAGACTAGCGGGAGGGCCCTCCTACAATGAGCAGTTCTTC. V and J are TRBV6-1 and TRBJ2-1; TRBD2 matches 14 bases. V was clipped by 7 bases and J by 0 bases; unmatched bases: 8. Germline values: CDR1 MNHNS, CDR2 SASEGT. This CDR3 contains 18 residues.

The chain uses TRBV6-2 or TRBV6-3 and TRBJ1-1, with 7 bases fitting TRBD1. With 2 bases clipped from V and 3 bases from J, the junction kept 3 bases outside the gene matches. Germline values: CDR1 MNHEY, CDR2 SVGEGT. This CDR3 spans 14 amino acids. DNA for the CDR3: TGTGCCAGCAGTTACGAGGGGGCGTACACTGAAGCTTTCTTT. As protein: CASSYEGAYTEAFF.

This clonotype was counted many times. V and J are TRBV2 and TRBJ1-1, with 9 bases aligning to TRBD1. Germline CDR1 is SNHLY and CDR2 is FYNNEI. The CDR3 covers 16 residues. Germline trimming cut 7 bases from V and 5 bases from J; bases unmatched to any gene: 14. CDR3 residues: CASNRPRQGVGTEAFF. CDR3 coding DNA: TGTGCCAGCAATCGACCCAGACAGGGGGTCGGGACTGAAGCTTTCTTT.

The chain uses TRBV9 and TRBJ2-5; D not resolved. Germline CDR1 is SGDLS and CDR2 is YYNGEE. This CDR3 has 12 residues. Trimming left V 3 bases short and J 5 bases short, with 8 bases between. The CDR3 DNA reads TGTGCCAGCAGCGGAGTTTCTGAGACCCAGTACTTC. The encoded protein is CASSGVSETQYF.

The rearrangement joins TRBV20-1 to TRBJ2-5; no clear D. The CDR3 sequence is 14 residues long. Germline-derived CDR1 and CDR2 are DFQATT and SNEGSKA (reference sequence). The germline V and J ends were trimmed by 0 bases and 6 bases, with 14 bases remaining between them. The CDR3 reads CSARDLVPWQTQYF. CDR3 bases: TGCAGTGCTAGAGATCTTGTGCCATGGCAGACCCAGTACTTC.

This clonotype was recorded many times. V gene TRBV9 combines with J gene TRBJ2-2, with 8 nucleotides matching TRBD2. Unmatched junction bases numbered 5, after V lost 4 bases and J lost 6 bases. The CDR3 covers 14 residues. Germline V gene data show CDR1 as SGDLS and CDR2 as YYNGEE. Written as DNA, the CDR3 is TGTGCCAGCAGCAGCGGGGGTAACGCCGGGGAGCTGTTTTTT. This encodes CASSSGGNAGELFF.

This clonotype was observed many times. The chain couples TRBV7-9 to TRBJ1-2; D may be TRBD1 (5 bases). Germline CDR1 is SEHNR and CDR2 is FQNEAQ (reference sequence). The CDR3 length is 14 residues. With 2 bases removed from V and 5 bases from J, the gap between germline ends came to 12 bases. CDR3: CASSLQGKSYGYTF. In nucleotides, the CDR3 is TGTGCCAGCAGCTTACAGGGAAAATCTTATGGCTACACCTTC.

The sample holds many counts of this clonotype. The CDR3 reads CASSYTRGVLGTQYF. CDR3 nucleotide sequence: TGTGCCAGCAGTTACACGCGCGGGGTACTGGGTACGCAGTATTTT. The chain has TRBV6-6 and TRBJ2-3; TRBD2 might be the D (6 bases). Germline V CDR1 and CDR2: MNHNY, SVGAGI (reference sequence). The CDR3 extends over 15 amino acids. V lost 2 bases, J lost 8 bases, and 17 bases lay in between.

This clonotype has more than one count but fewer than ten. The rearrangement links TRBV7-2 to TRBJ2-1, with D perhaps matching TRBD2 (5 bases). V was clipped by 5 bases and J by 2 bases, with 13 bases between them. CDR1 and CDR2 from the germline V gene are SGHTA and FQGNSA. This CDR3 region has 15 residues. CDR3 amino acids: CASSRSGLPYNEQFF. CDR3 coding DNA: TGTGCCAGCAGCCGCTCCGGACTCCCCTACAATGAGCAGTTCTTC.

This chain joins TRBV20-1 and TRBJ2-7; D unclear. This CDR3 comprises 13 residues. Trimming shortened V by 6 bases and J by 3 bases, and 15 bases separated the two germline ends. Germline assignment: CDR1 DFQATT and CDR2 SNEGSKA (reference sequence). In DNA, the CDR3 is TGCAGTGCCCCCCCCTCCGTGAGCTACGAGCAGTACTTC. It translates to CSAPPSVSYEQYF.

The chain uses TRBV5-1 and TRBJ2-7, with 13 bases that match TRBD2. The CDR3 runs to 15 residues. The V gene's germline CDR1 is SGHRS and CDR2 YFSETQ. The V segment lost 4 bases and the J segment 4 bases; nucleotides outside the gene matches: 5. In DNA form, the CDR3 reads TGCGCCAGCAGCCCGACTAGCGGGAGGTTTTACGAGCAGTACTTC. Residues: CASSPTSGRFYEQYF.

This clonotype was observed a few times. The genes are TRBV6-2 or TRBV6-3 and TRBJ2-2; possible D gene TRBD1, 5 bases. Trimming pared 2 bases from V and 2 bases from J, leaving 12 bases between. The CDR3 has 16 amino acids. Germline V gene lookup returns CDR1 MNHEY and CDR2 SVGEGT. The CDR3 DNA is TGTGCCAGCAGTTACGACCGGACACGTAACACCGGGGAGCTGTTTTTT. Amino acid sequence: CASSYDRTRNTGELFF.

This clonotype was seen ten or more times. This chain links TRBV20-1 with TRBJ2-7; D is possibly TRBD2 (7 bases). There are 13 residues in the CDR3. The germline gives CDR1 DFQATT, CDR2 SNEGSKA (reference sequence). V lost 0 bases and J 6 bases, leaving 12 bases between the germline ends. CDR3 in DNA: TGCAGTGCTAGAGAAGGGGGGGTCCTCGAGCAGTACTTC. Its protein is CSAREGGVLEQYF.

This clonotype occurred many times. This chain joins TRBV6-6 and TRBJ2-1, with D possibly TRBD2 on 5 matching bases. CDR3 size: 15 residues. V dropped 5 bases and J dropped 4 bases, with 15 bases sitting between them. Germline V gene sequence: CDR1 MNHNY, CDR2 SVGAGI (reference sequence). The CDR3, as DNA: TGTGCCAGCAGTGTTGGCCCCGGCGGGTACAATGAGCAGTTCTTC. Amino acids: CASSVGPGGYNEQFF.

In its sample, this clonotype was seen many times. This chain uses TRBV18 with TRBJ2-6; tentative D call: TRBD2 (6 bases). This CDR3 region has 17 residues. Germline V lookup: CDR1 KGHSH, CDR2 LQKENI. V lost 4 bases, J lost 2 bases, and 15 bases lay in between. CDR3 sequence: CASSLAGGGTGANVLTF. CDR3 bases: TGTGCCAGCTCACTGGCCGGGGGAGGAACTGGGGCCAACGTCCTGACTTTC.